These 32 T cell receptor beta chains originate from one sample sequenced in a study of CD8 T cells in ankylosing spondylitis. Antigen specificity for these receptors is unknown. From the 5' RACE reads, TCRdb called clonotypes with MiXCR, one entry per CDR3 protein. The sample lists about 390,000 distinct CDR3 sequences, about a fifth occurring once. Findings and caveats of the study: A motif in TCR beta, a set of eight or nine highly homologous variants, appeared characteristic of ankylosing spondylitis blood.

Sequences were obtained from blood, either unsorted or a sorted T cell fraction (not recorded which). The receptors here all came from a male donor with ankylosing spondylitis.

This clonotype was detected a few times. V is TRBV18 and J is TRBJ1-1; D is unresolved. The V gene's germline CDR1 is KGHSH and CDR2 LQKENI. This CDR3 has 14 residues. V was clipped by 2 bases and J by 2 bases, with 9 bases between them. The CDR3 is CASSPATRNTEAFF. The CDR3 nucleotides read TGTGCCAGCTCACCAGCGACCCGAAACACTGAAGCTTTCTTT.

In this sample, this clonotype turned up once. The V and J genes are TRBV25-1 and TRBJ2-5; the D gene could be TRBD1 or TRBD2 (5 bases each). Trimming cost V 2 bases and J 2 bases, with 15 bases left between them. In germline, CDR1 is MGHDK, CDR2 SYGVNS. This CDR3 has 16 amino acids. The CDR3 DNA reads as TGTGCCAGCAGTGAACAGGGCCGGGGTACGCAAGAGACCCAGTACTTC. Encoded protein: CASSEQGRGTQETQYF. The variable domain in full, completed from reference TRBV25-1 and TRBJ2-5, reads EADIYQTPRYLVIGTGKKITLECSQTMGHDKMYWYQQDPGMELHLIHYSYGVNSTEKGDLSSESTVSRIRTEHFPLTLESARPSHTSQYLCASSEQGRGTQETQYFGPGTRLLVL.

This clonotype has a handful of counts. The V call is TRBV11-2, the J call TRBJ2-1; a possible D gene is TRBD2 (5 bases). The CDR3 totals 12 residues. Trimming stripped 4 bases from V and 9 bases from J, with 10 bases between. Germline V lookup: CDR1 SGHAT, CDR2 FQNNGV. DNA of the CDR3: TGTGCCAGCAGCTCCCCTGGAGGTGAGCAGTTCTTC. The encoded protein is CASSSPGGEQFF.

Here the CDR3 DNA reads TGCGCCAGCAGCGGCCGGGACAGTCAGACAGATACGCAGTATTTT. Translation: CASSGRDSQTDTQYF. This chain joins TRBV4-1 and TRBJ2-3, with TRBD1 matching over 7 bases. The CDR3 loop spans 15 amino acids. After removal of 5 bases from V and 3 bases from J, the junction contained 8 bases not matched to a gene. CDR1 is MGHRA, CDR2 YSYEKL, per germline.

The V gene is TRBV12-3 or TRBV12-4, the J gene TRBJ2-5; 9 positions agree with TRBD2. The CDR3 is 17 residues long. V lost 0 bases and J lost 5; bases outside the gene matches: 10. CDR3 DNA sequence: TGTGCCAGCAGTTTAGCCCTAGCGGGATTGGTGCGGGAGACCCAGTACTTC. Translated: CASSLALAGLVRETQYF.

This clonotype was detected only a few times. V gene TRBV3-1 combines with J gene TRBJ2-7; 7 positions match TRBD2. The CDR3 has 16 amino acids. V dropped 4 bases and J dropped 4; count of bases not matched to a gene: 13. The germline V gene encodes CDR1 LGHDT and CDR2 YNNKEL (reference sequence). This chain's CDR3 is CASSLLGGGRGYEQYF. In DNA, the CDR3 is TGTGCCAGCAGCCTTCTCGGCGGCGGGAGAGGGTACGAGCAGTACTTC.

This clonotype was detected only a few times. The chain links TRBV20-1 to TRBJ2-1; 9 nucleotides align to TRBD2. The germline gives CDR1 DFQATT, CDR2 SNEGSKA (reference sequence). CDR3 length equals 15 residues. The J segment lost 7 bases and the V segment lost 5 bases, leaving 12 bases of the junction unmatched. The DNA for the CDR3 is TGCAGTGCTCCACGAAGCGGGAGGTGGGGTAATGAGCAGTTCTTC. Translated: CSAPRSGRWGNEQFF.

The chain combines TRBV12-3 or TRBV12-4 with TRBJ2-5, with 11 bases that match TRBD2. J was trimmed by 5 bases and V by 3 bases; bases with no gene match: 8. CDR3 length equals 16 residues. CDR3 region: CASSFLAGGPGETQYF. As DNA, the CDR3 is TGTGCCAGCAGTTTTTTAGCGGGAGGGCCTGGGGAGACCCAGTACTTC.

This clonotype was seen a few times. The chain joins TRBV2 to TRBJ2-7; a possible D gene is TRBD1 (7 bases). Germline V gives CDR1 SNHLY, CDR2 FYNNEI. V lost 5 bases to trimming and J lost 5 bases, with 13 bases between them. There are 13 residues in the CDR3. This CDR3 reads CASSSDRRDEQYF. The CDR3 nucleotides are TGTGCCAGCAGTTCGGACAGGAGGGACGAGCAGTACTTC. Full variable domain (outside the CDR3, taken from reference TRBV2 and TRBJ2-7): EPEVTQTPSHQVTQMGQEVILRCVPISNHLYFYWYRQILGQKVEFLVSFYNNEISEKSEIFDDQFSVERPDGSNFTLKIRSTKLEDSAMYFCASSSDRRDEQYFGPGTRLTVT.

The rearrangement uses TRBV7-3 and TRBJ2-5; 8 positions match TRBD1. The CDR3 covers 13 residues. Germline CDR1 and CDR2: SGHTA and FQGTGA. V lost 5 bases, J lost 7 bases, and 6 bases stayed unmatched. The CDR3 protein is CASSVAGTGTQYF. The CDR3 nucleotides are TGTGCCAGCAGCGTCGCCGGGACAGGGACCCAGTACTTC.

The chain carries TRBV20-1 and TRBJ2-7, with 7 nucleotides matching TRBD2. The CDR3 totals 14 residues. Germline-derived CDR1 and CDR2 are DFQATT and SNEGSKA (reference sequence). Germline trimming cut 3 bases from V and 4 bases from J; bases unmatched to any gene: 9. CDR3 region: CSARRGGSRYEQYF. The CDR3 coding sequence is TGCAGTGCTAGGAGGGGCGGGAGTAGGTACGAGCAGTACTTC.

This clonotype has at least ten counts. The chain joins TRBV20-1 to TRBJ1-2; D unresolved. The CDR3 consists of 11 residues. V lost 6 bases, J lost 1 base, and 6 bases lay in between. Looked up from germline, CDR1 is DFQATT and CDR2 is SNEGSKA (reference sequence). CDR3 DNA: TGCAGTGCCCATGATAACTATGGCTACACCTTC. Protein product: CSAHDNYGYTF.

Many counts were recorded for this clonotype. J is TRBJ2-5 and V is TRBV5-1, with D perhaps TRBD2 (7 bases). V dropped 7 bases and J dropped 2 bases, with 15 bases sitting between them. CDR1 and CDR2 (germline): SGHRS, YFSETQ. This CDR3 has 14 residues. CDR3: CASGRGGQQETQYF. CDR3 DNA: TGCGCCAGCGGCCGCGGGGGACAACAAGAGACCCAGTACTTC.

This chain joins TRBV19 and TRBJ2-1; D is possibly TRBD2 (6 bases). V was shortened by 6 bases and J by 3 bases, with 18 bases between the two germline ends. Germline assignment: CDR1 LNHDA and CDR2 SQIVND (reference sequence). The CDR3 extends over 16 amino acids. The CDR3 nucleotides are TGTGCCAGTAGCCCTCTCCCCTGGGGGGACTACAATGAGCAGTTCTTC. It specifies CASSPLPWGDYNEQFF.

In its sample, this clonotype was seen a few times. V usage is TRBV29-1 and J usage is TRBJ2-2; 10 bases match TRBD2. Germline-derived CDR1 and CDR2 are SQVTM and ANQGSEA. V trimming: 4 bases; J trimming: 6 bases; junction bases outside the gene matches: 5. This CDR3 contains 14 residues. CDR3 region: CSVVSGRASGELFF. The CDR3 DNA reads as TGCAGCGTTGTAAGCGGGAGGGCCTCCGGGGAGCTGTTTTTT.

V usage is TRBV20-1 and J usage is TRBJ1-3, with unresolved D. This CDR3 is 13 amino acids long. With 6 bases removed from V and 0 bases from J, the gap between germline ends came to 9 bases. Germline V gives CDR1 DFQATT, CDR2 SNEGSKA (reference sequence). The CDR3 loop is CSALDGSGNTIYF. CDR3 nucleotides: TGCAGTGCCCTGGACGGCTCTGGAAACACCATATATTTT.

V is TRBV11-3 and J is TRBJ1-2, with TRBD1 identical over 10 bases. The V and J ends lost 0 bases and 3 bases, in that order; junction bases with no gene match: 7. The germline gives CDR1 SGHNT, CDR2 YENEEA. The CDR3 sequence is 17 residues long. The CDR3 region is CASSLDPGQGEYYGYTF. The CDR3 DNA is TGTGCCAGCAGCTTAGATCCCGGACAGGGGGAGTACTATGGCTACACCTTC.

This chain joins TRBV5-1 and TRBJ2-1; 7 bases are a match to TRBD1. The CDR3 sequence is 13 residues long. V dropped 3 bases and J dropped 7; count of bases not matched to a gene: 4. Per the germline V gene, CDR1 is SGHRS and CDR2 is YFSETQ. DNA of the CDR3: TGCGCCAGCAGCTATGACAGGGAAAATGAGCAGTTCTTC. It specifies CASSYDRENEQFF. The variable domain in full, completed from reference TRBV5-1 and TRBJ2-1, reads KAGVTQTPRYLIKTRGQQVTLSCSPISGHRSVSWYQQTPGQGLQFLFEYFSETQRNKGNFPGRFSGRQFSNSRSEMNVSTLELGDSALYLCASSYDRENEQFFGPGTRLTVL.

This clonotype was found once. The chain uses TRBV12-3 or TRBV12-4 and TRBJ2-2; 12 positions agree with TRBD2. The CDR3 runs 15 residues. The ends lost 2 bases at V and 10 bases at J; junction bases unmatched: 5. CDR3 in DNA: TGTGCCAGCAGTTTACCGACTAGCGGGAGACCGGAGCTGTTTTTT. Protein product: CASSLPTSGRPELFF.

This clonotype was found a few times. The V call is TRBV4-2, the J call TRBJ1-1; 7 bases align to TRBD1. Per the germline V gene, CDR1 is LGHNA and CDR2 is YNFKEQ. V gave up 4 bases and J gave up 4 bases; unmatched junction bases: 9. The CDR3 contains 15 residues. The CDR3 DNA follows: TGTGCCAGCAGCCCCATAGTCCAGGGGGGCACTGAAGCTTTCTTT. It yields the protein CASSPIVQGGTEAFF.

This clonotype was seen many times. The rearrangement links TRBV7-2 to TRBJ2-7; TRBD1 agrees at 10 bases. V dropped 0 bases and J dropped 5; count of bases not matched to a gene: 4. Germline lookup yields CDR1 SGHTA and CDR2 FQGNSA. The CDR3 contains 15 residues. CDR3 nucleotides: TGTGCCAGCAGCTTAGCGGGGACAGGGGTCCACGAGCAGTACTTC. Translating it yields CASSLAGTGVHEQYF.

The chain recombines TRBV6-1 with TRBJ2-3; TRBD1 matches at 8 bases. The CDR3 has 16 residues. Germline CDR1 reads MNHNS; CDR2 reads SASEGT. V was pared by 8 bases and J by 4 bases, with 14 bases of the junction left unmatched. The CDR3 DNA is TGTGCCAGCTCCTCGTCTGACAGGGGAGGCCCAGATACGCAGTATTTT. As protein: CASSSSDRGGPDTQYF.

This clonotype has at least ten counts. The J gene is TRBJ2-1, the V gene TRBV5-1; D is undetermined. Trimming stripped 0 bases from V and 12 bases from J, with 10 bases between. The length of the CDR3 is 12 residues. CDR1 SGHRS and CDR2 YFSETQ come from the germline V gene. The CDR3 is CASSLGRHRQFF. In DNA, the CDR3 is TGCGCCAGCAGCTTGGGACGACACCGGCAGTTCTTC.

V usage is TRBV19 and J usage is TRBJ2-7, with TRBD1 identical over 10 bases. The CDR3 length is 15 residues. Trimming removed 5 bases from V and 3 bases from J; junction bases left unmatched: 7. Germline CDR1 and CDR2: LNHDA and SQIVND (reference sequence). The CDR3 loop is CASSAWTGGNYEQYF. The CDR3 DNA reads TGTGCCAGTAGTGCATGGACAGGGGGAAACTACGAGCAGTACTTC.

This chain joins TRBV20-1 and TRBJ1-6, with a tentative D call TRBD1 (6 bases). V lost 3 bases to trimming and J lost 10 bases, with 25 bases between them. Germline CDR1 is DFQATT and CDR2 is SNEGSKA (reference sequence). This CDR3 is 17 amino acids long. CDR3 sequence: CSASPLGQNLSQSPLHF. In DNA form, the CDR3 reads TGCAGTGCTAGTCCCCTAGGACAGAACCTTTCGCAGTCACCCCTCCACTTT.

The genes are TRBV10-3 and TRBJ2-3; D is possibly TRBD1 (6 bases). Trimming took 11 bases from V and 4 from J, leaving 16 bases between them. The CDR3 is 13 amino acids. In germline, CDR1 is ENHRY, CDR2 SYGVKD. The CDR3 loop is CAESDRLADTQYF. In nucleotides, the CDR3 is TGTGCCGAGAGCGACAGGTTGGCAGATACGCAGTATTTT.

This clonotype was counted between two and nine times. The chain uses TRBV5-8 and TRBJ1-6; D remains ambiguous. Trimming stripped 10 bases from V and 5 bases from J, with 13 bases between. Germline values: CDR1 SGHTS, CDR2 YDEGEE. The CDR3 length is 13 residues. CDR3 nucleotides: TGTGCCGTGACGCTGGAAGATAATTCACCCCTCCACTTT. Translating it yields CAVTLEDNSPLHF. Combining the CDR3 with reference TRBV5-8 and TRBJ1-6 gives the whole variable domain EAGVTQSPTHLIKTRGQQATLRCSPISGHTSVYWYQQALGLGLQFLLWYDEGEERNRGNFPPRFSGRQFPNYSSELNVNALELEDSALYLCAVTLEDNSPLHFGNGTRLTVT.

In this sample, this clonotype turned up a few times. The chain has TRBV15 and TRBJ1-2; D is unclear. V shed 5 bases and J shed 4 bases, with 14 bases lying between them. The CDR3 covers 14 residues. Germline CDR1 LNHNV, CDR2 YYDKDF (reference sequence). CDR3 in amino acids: CATSPPSARYGYTF. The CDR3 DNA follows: TGTGCCACCAGCCCCCCGTCCGCCCGCTATGGCTACACCTTC.

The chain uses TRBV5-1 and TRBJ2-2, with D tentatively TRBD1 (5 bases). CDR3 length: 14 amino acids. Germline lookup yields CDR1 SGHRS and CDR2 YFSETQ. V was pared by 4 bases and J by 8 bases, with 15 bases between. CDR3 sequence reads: CASSPIGVQGELFF. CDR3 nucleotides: TGCGCCAGCAGCCCCATAGGGGTGCAGGGGGAGCTGTTTTTT.

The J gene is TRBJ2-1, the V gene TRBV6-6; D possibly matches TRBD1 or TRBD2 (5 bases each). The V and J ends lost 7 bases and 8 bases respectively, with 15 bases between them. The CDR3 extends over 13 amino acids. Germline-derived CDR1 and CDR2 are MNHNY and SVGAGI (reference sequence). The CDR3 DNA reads TGTGCCAGCACCAGAGGGGACCCTTATGAGCAGTTCTTC. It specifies CASTRGDPYEQFF.

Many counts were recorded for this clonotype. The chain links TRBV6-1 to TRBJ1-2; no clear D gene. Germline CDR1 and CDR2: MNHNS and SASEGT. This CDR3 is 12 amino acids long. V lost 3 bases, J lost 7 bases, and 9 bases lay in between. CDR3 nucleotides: TGTGCCAGCAGTGATAACGGACCTGGCTACACCTTC. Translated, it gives CASSDNGPGYTF.

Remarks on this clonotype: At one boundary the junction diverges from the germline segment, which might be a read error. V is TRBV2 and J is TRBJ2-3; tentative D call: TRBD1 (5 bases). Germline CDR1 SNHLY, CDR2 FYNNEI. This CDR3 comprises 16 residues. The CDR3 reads CASREGASRNTDTQYF. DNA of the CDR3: TGTGCCAGCAGAGAAGGGGCTAGTCGGAACACAGATACGCAGTATTTT. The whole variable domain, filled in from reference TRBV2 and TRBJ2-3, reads EPEVTQTPSHQVTQMGQEVILRCVPISNHLYFYWYRQILGQKVEFLVSFYNNEISEKSEIFDDQFSVERPDGSNFTLKIRSTKLEDSAMYFCASREGASRNTDTQYFGPGTRLTVL.